This T cell receptor (beta chain) comes out of a study of T cell repertoires in cytomegalovirus infection. Study summary: CMV epitopes that were recently identified and HLA-C-restricted were used alongside well-studied HLA-B-restricted ones. Matching HLA type and CMV infection were both indicated by public TCR beta signatures. Notes on the study in general: Across the ex vivo response, the dominant clonotypes were HLA-C-restricted CMV-specific TCR beta clonotypes. There were carriers of CMV plus the relevant HLA, and cumulative public TCR beta family frequency identified them.

TCRdb called the reads again in MiXCR, with one record for every CDR3 protein. In the table there are some 110,000 distinct CDR3 sequences, over 30% of which are singletons. V lost 2 bases, J lost 5 bases, and 10 bases stayed unmatched. CDR3 size: 16 residues. The germline V gene has CDR1 MNHEY and CDR2 SVGEGT. This clonotype was detected a few times. No antigen is known for it. The origin of this receptor is a human donor in good health (CMV status not recorded). Some clones in this sample may be carry-over from other donors' samples. This chain uses TRBV6-2 or TRBV6-3 with TRBJ2-7; 9 positions match TRBD1. This specimen consisted of CD8+ T cells from cultured PBMCs, obtained from culture after CMV antigen stimulation. CDR3 loop: CASSYPPGQGHDEQYF. CDR3 in DNA: TGTGCCAGCAGTTACCCACCGGGACAGGGTCACGACGAGCAGTACTTC.